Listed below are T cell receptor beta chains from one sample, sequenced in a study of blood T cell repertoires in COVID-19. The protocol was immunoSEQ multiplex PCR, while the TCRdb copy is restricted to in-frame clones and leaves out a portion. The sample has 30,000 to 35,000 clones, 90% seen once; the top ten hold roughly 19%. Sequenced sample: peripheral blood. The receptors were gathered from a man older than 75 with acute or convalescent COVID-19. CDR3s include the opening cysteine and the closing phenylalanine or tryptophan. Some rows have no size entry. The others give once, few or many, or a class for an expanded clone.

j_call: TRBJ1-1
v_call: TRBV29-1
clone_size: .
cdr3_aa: CSASLGGTEAFF

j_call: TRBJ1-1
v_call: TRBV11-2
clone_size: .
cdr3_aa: CASSLEGTQKTEAFF

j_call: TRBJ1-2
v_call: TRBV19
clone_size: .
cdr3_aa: CASSLDRGLYGYTF

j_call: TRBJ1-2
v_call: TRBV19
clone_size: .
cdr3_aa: CASSIGLGQGVVGYTF

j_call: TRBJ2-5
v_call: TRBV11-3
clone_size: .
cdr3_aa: CASSLGQALQETQYF

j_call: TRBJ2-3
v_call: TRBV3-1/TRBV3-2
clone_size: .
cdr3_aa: CASSPESGGTDTQYF

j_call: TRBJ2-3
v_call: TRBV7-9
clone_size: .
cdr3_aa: CASSLGVGGSVSTDTQYF

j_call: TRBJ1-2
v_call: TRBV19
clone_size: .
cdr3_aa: CASSIVGRNYGYTF

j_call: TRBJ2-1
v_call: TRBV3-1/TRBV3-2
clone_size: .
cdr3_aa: CASSQGLAVYNEQFF

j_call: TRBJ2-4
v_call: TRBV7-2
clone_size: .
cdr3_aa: CASSLRGRRNIQYF

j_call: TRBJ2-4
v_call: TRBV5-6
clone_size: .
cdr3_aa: CASSSAWEGPKNIQYF

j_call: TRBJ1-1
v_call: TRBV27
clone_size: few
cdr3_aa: CASSSRPSNTEAFF

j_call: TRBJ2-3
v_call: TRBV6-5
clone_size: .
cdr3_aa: CATRTGGIDTQYF

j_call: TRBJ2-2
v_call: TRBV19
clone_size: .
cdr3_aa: CASRPTRFAGELFF

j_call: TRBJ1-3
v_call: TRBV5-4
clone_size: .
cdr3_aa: CASSLAGARDTIYF

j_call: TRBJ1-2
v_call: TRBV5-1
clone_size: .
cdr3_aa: CASSLDSGGLSYGYTF

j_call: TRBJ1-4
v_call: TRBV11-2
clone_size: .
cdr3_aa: CASSLQGTGGSEKLFF

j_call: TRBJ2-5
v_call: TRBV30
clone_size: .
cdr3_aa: CAWNQDRGRGETQYF

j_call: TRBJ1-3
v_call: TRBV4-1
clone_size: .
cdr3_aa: CASSQDQPGWSSGNTIYF

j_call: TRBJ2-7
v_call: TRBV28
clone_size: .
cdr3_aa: CASSPPDRAPPLVDEQYF